These 30 T cell receptor beta chains were sequenced from one sample in a study of OX40 agonist ivuxolimab in advanced cancers. The data were produced by immunoSEQ multiplex PCR, yet TCRdb's version contains in-frame clones alone and is incomplete. This repertoire shows about 84,000 clones, roughly 87% found once; its top ten account for around 0.19%. The specimen comprised CD4+ or CD8+ T cells sorted from blood, sampled in a trial of the OX40 agonist ivuxolimab. The receptors were gathered from an adult with an advanced solid tumor such as melanoma, head and neck, liver or kidney cancer.

The rearrangement joins TRBV7-2 to TRBJ2-1; D ambiguous. Germline CDR1 and CDR2: SGHTA and FQGNSA. The CDR3 loop spans 14 amino acids. Deletions cut 1 base from V and 4 bases from J, with 8 bases between. CDR3 residues: CASSLEALYNEQFF. The CDR3 nucleotides are TGTGCCAGCAGCTTAGAGGCACTTTACAATGAGCAGTTCTTC.

The chain combines TRBV2 with TRBJ2-7; a weak D match, TRBD1 (5 bases). Trimming left V 5 bases short and J 4 bases short, with 12 bases between. The germline V gene encodes CDR1 SNHLY and CDR2 FYNNEI. This CDR3 comprises 13 residues. The DNA for the CDR3 is TGTGCCAGCAGTCCAGGGAATCGATACGAGCAGTACTTC. Its protein product is CASSPGNRYEQYF.

This sequence joins TRBV29-1 and TRBJ1-3; D might be TRBD1 (6 bases). V lost 4 bases and J lost 6, with 16 bases in between. Germline V gene sequence: CDR1 SQVTM, CDR2 ANQGSEA. The CDR3 length is 14 residues. The CDR3 sequence: CSVGLQGVPNTIYF. The DNA of the CDR3 is TGCAGCGTTGGCCTACAGGGAGTGCCAAACACCATATATTTT.

The J gene is TRBJ2-7, the V gene TRBV18; D is uncertain. Germline V gives CDR1 KGHSH, CDR2 LQKENI. V lost 3 bases and J lost 5, with 11 bases in between. The CDR3 runs 13 residues. CDR3 residues: CASSPTEYNEQYV. The CDR3 coding sequence is TGTGCCAGCTCACCCACTGAGTATAACGAGCAGTACGTC.

The chain is built from TRBV4-1 and TRBJ2-3; TRBD2 agrees at 9 bases. Germline trimming cut 0 bases from V and 9 bases from J; bases unmatched to any gene: 19. CDR3 length equals 19 residues. Germline lookup yields CDR1 MGHRA and CDR2 YSYEKL. DNA of the CDR3: TGCGCCAGCAGCCAAGACCCGACTGTTGTTAGCGGGGGATCGGGGACGCAGTATTTT. It translates to CASSQDPTVVSGGSGTQYF.

The chain joins TRBV5-4 to TRBJ2-3; TRBD2 agrees at 15 bases. From germline, CDR1 is SGHNT and CDR2 YYREEE (reference sequence). After removal of 3 bases from V and 4 bases from J, the junction contained 3 bases not matched to a gene. There are 16 residues in the CDR3. The CDR3 region has the DNA TGTGCCAGCAGCTACCGGACTAGCGGGGGGGCAGATACGCAGTATTTT. It codes for CASSYRTSGGADTQYF. Full variable domain (missing parts from reference TRBV5-4 and TRBJ2-3): ETGVTQSPTHLIKTRGQQVTLRCSSQSGHNTVSWYQQALGQGPQFIFQYYREEENGRGNFPPRFSGLQFPNYSSELNVNALELDDSALYLCASSYRTSGGADTQYFGPGTRLTVL.

The gene calls are TRBV6-1 and TRBJ2-1; D remains unclear. CDR1 is MNHNS and CDR2 is SASEGT in the germline V gene. The V end was cut by 7 bases, the J end by 7 bases, with 17 bases between. The CDR3 is 14 amino acids. In DNA form, the CDR3 reads TGTGCCAGCAAATGGCGCACCCTAGGTAATGAGCAGTTCTTC. Translation: CASKWRTLGNEQFF.

The chain combines TRBV11-2 with TRBJ1-2; D not certain. From germline, CDR1 is SGHAT and CDR2 FQNNGV. The CDR3 spans 16 residues. V was shortened by 4 bases and J by 4 bases, with 19 bases between the two germline ends. The CDR3 reads CASSSQSGNSGYGYTF. The CDR3, as DNA: TGTGCCAGCAGCTCCCAGTCCGGGAACTCTGGCTATGGCTACACCTTC.

Concerning this clone itself: This sample also contains other DNA sequences that code for the same CDR3. The chain links TRBV20-1 to TRBJ2-5, with D unclear. CDR3 size: 11 residues. The V end was cut by 3 bases, the J end by 4 bases, with 6 bases between. Germline values: CDR1 DFQATT, CDR2 SNEGSKA (reference sequence). In nucleotides, the CDR3 is TGCAGTGCTAGCCCCGGAGAGACCCAGTACTTC. The encoded protein is CSASPGETQYF.

CDR3 amino acids: CAWSGGLAGAEQYF. For the CDR3, the DNA is TGTGCCTGGAGTGGGGGACTAGCGGGAGCCGAGCAGTACTTC. The chain employs TRBV30 and TRBJ2-7, with 14 nucleotides matching TRBD2. Germline-derived CDR1 and CDR2 are GTSNPN and SVGIG (reference sequence). This CDR3 is 14 amino acids long. The trim removed 1 base at V and 6 bases at J, leaving 2 bases unmatched.

The chain is built from TRBV11-2 and TRBJ2-7; D call uncertain. Between the trimmed V and J ends, which lost 4 bases and 0 bases, there was a span of 13 bases. CDR3 length: 15 amino acids. Germline V gives CDR1 SGHAT, CDR2 FQNNGV. In DNA form, the CDR3 reads TGTGCCAGCAGCTCACCGAAGGGATCCTCCTACGAGCAGTACTTC. It specifies CASSSPKGSSYEQYF.

The chain recombines TRBV6-1 with TRBJ2-7; D remains ambiguous. This CDR3 contains 17 residues. V was shortened by 2 bases and J by 1 base, with 18 bases between the two germline ends. Looked up from germline, CDR1 is MNHNS and CDR2 is SASEGT. CDR3 region: CASSELGSRLGSYEQYV. The CDR3 bases are TGTGCCAGCAGTGAACTTGGGTCGCGTCTCGGATCCTACGAGCAGTACGTC.

J is TRBJ2-4 and V is TRBV5-4, with D perhaps assigned TRBD1 or TRBD2 (5 bases each). Between the trimmed V and J ends, which lost 4 bases and 9 bases, there was a span of 23 bases. This CDR3 has 16 amino acids. CDR1 is SGHNT and CDR2 is YYREEE in the germline V gene (reference sequence). The CDR3 reads CASSPERGLVDGIQYF. The CDR3 DNA follows: TGTGCCAGCAGCCCCGAGAGGGGCCTGGTTGATGGCATTCAGTACTTC.

In nucleotides, the CDR3 is TGTGCCAGCAGCAGCAGCAATGAGCAGTTCTTC. Translation gives CASSSSNEQFF. The chain employs TRBV7-6 and TRBJ2-1; no reliable D call. Germline V gene data show CDR1 as SGHVS and CDR2 as FNYEAQ. The CDR3 extends over 11 amino acids. V gave up 5 bases and J gave up 6 bases, with 5 bases separating them.

The genes are TRBV5-5 and TRBJ1-5; D uncertain. The CDR3 contains 13 residues. Germline V gene sequence: CDR1 SGHKS, CDR2 YYEKEE (reference sequence). V was shortened by 2 bases and J by 1 base, with 4 bases between the two germline ends. CDR3 sequence: CASSFDSNQPQHF. The CDR3 bases are TGTGCCAGCAGCTTCGACAGCAATCAGCCCCAGCATTTT.

The table lists this clone with a count of one. V is TRBV5-5 and J is TRBJ2-7, with D possibly being TRBD2 (5 bases). The V and J ends lost 4 bases and 3 bases respectively, with 11 bases between them. The CDR3 sequence is 13 residues long. CDR1 SGHKS and CDR2 YYEKEE come from the germline V gene (reference sequence). CDR3 nucleotide sequence: TGTGCCAGCAGCCGCGGACTTATCTACGAGCAGTACGTC. Translated: CASSRGLIYEQYV.

This sequence joins TRBV10-3 and TRBJ2-1; D is unresolved. The CDR3 extends over 15 amino acids. Trimming pared 0 bases from V and 9 bases from J, leaving 15 bases between. In germline, CDR1 is ENHRY, CDR2 SYGVKD. The CDR3 bases are TGTGCCATCAGTGAGTCGATTTCCCCAAGTAGTGAGCAGTTCTTC. This gives the protein CAISESISPSSEQFF.

The chain links TRBV7-9 to TRBJ2-5; either TRBD1 or TRBD2 may supply D (5 bases each). The V gene lost 0 bases and the J gene lost 9 bases, with 11 bases spanning the gap. There are 13 residues in the CDR3. Germline V gives CDR1 SEHNR, CDR2 FQNEAQ (reference sequence). The CDR3 spells CASSLADRGAQYF. The CDR3 DNA sequence: TGTGCCAGCAGCTTAGCGGACCGGGGCGCCCAGTACTTC.

The chain uses TRBV2 and TRBJ2-3, with 13 nucleotides matching TRBD2. The germline V gene encodes CDR1 SNHLY and CDR2 FYNNEI. Germline trimming cut 5 bases from V and 3 bases from J; bases unmatched to any gene: 5. The CDR3 spans 16 residues. For the CDR3, the DNA is TGTGCCAGCAGTCCCGGGACTAGCGGGGAGACAGATACGCAGTATTTT. Its translation: CASSPGTSGETDTQYF. Supplemented by reference TRBV2 and TRBJ2-3, the full variable domain reads EPEVTQTPSHQVTQMGQEVILRCVPISNHLYFYWYRQILGQKVEFLVSFYNNEISEKSEIFDDQFSVERPDGSNFTLKIRSTKLEDSAMYFCASSPGTSGETDTQYFGPGTRLTVL.

The rearrangement uses TRBV27 and TRBJ2-7; TRBD1 matches 7 bases. The CDR3 length is 15 residues. The germline CDR1 and CDR2 sequences are MNHEY and SMNVEV (reference sequence). The V gene end was trimmed by 6 bases and the J gene end by 1 base; junction bases not matched to a gene: 9. The CDR3 reads CASSFMDRTSYEQYF. Written as DNA, the CDR3 is TGTGCCAGCAGCTTTATGGACAGGACTTCCTACGAGCAGTACTTC.

This clone appeared once. The rearrangement uses TRBV9 and TRBJ1-4, with D hard to call. The CDR3 extends over 14 amino acids. Germline V gene lookup returns CDR1 SGDLS and CDR2 YYNGEE. Deletions cut 3 bases from V and 4 bases from J, with 10 bases between. CDR3: CASSAGGHNEKLFF. In DNA form, the CDR3 reads TGTGCCAGCAGCGCCGGCGGGCATAATGAAAAACTGTTTTTT.

The DNA for the CDR3 is TGCGCCAGCAGCTTTCAGACAGGGGGCGCCGGAGAGACCCAGTACTTC. Translation gives CASSFQTGGAGETQYF. The V gene is TRBV5-1, the J gene TRBJ2-5, with 10 nucleotides matching TRBD1. Germline V gene data show CDR1 as SGHRS and CDR2 as YFSETQ. V was clipped by 2 bases and J by 4 bases; unmatched bases: 8. This CDR3 contains 16 residues.

This clone was seen just once. The rearrangement links TRBV7-3 to TRBJ2-6, with a possible D match to TRBD2 (5 bases). CDR1 and CDR2 from the germline V gene are SGHTA and FQGTGA. The CDR3 is 17 residues long. Trimming cost V 5 bases and J 2 bases, with 16 bases left between them. CDR3 residues: CASSPRESEAGANVLTF. DNA of the CDR3: TGTGCCAGCAGCCCCCGCGAGTCGGAGGCTGGGGCCAACGTCCTGACTTTC.

The chain has TRBV5-1 and TRBJ1-3, with D tentatively TRBD1 (6 bases). This CDR3 has 18 amino acids. With 0 bases removed from V and 2 bases from J, the gap between germline ends came to 18 bases. Germline CDR1 SGHRS, CDR2 YFSETQ. The CDR3 DNA follows: TGCGCCAGCAGCTTGGTACCGTCGGACAGCCTCCCTGGAAACACCATATATTTT. This encodes CASSLVPSDSLPGNTIYF.

This clone has more than one count but fewer than ten. This chain uses TRBV6-1 with TRBJ2-3, with D perhaps TRBD1 (6 bases). This CDR3 is 17 amino acids long. Looked up from germline, CDR1 is MNHNS and CDR2 is SASEGT. With 2 bases removed from V and 3 bases from J, the gap between germline ends came to 18 bases. CDR3 in amino acids: CASSERWGPTQTDTQYF. The CDR3 nucleotides are TGTGCCAGCAGTGAACGATGGGGGCCCACCCAAACAGATACGCAGTATTTT.

This clone has just a few counts. This chain uses TRBV7-9 with TRBJ1-1; the match to TRBD1 covers 7 bases. V trimming: 7 bases; J trimming: 2 bases; junction bases outside the gene matches: 4. Germline-derived CDR1 and CDR2 are SEHNR and FQNEAQ (reference sequence). The CDR3 consists of 13 residues. The CDR3 protein is CASKGQINTEAFF. In nucleotides, the CDR3 is TGTGCCAGCAAGGGACAGATCAACACTGAAGCTTTCTTT.

V gene TRBV6-5 combines with J gene TRBJ1-1; possible D gene TRBD1, 6 bases. The germline V gene has CDR1 MNHEY and CDR2 SVGAGI. Trimming pared 2 bases from V and 4 bases from J, leaving 17 bases between. The CDR3 contains 16 residues. The DNA for the CDR3 is TGTGCCAGCAGTTACGCGGCAGGGGCGCGGCGCACTGAAGCTTTCTTT. Translating gives CASSYAAGARRTEAFF.

The V gene is TRBV11-2, the J gene TRBJ2-4; TRBD1 aligns across 11 bases. This CDR3 region has 15 residues. The trim removed 5 bases at V and 6 bases at J, leaving 6 bases unmatched. The germline V gene has CDR1 SGHAT and CDR2 FQNNGV. The CDR3 region is CASSRDRGSGNIQYF. The CDR3 region has the DNA TGTGCCAGCAGCCGGGACAGGGGGTCAGGAAACATTCAGTACTTC. The full variable domain, with the rest looked up from reference TRBV11-2 and TRBJ2-4, is EAGVAQSPRYKIIEKRQSVAFWCNPISGHATLYWYQQILGQGPKLLIQFQNNGVVDDSQLPKDRFSAERLKGVDSTLKIQPAKLEDSAVYLCASSRDRGSGNIQYFGAGTRLSVL.

Comment on this clone: Different DNA sequences within this sample yield the same CDR3. V and J are TRBV2 and TRBJ1-1; 7 nucleotides match TRBD1. The CDR3 covers 13 residues. Germline values: CDR1 SNHLY, CDR2 FYNNEI. J lost 1 base, V lost 6 bases, and 2 bases had no gene match. CDR3 region: CASRRQGNTEAFF. The CDR3 DNA reads as TGTGCCAGCAGAAGACAGGGGAACACTGAAGCTTTCTTT.

This chain uses TRBV9 with TRBJ1-1; no reliable D call. CDR1 and CDR2 from the germline V gene are SGDLS and YYNGEE. The CDR3 covers 15 residues. V dropped 4 bases and J dropped 6 bases, with 19 bases sitting between them. CDR3 bases: TGTGCCAGCAGCTTCGGAGTAGGGCAGAGGGCTGAAGCTTTCTTT. This gives the protein CASSFGVGQRAEAFF.